This entry describes one T cell receptor (beta chain). Its antigen is unknown. The entry originates in a study of T cell responses to AZD1222 COVID-19 vaccine. General observations from the study: Nearly half of spike-specific TCRs reportedly target variant regions that are unmutated in the B.1.351 and B.1.1.7 variants.

Assay used: immunoSEQ multiplex PCR; TCRdb lists only in-frame clones, some missing. The sample consists of over 20,000 clones, approximately 85% of them appearing once. The length of the CDR3 is 13 residues. Germline V lookup: CDR1 SGHNT, CDR2 YENEEA. V was pared by 3 bases and J by 6 bases, with 5 bases of the junction left unmatched. The receptor comes from an adult who received the AZD1222 COVID-19 vaccine. Here the sequenced sample was peripheral blood, taken 28 days after the second AZD1222 dose. This rearrangement joins TRBV11-3 to TRBJ2-7; TRBD1 matches 7 bases. DNA of the CDR3: TGTGCCAGCAGCTTGGAAGGGGGCAGCGAGCAGTACTTC. Protein: CASSLEGGSEQYF.